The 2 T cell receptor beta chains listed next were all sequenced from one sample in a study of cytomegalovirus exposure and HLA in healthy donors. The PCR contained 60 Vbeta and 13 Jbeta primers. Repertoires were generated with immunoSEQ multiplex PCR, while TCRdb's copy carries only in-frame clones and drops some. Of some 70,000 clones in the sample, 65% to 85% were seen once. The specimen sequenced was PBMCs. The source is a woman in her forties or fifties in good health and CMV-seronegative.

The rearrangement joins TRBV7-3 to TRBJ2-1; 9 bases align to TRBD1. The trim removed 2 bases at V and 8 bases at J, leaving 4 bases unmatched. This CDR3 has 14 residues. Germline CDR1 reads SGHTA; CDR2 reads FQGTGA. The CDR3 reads CASSLGQGKDEQFF. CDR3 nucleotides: TGTGCCAGCAGCTTAGGACAGGGGAAAGATGAGCAGTTCTTC.

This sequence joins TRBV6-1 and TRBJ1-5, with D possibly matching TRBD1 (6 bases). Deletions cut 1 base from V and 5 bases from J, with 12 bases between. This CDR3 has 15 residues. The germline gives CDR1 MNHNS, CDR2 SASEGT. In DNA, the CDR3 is TGTGCCAGCAGTGAAGGCGGGCAGGGGTATCAGCCCCAGCATTTT. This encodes CASSEGGQGYQPQHF.